This entry concerns a single TCR beta chain. Its cognate antigen is unknown. TCRdb keeps only in-frame clones here, not all; method: immunoSEQ multiplex PCR. The sample records roughly 43,000 clones, around 76% being singletons. These data belong to a study of a mutant IDH1 vaccine in newly diagnosed glioma. In the study overall: Standard pretreatment was either radiotherapy, temozolomide, or, for most, radiochemotherapy with temozolomide.

This CDR3 spans 14 amino acids. The V gene lost 0 bases and the J gene lost 8 bases, with 11 bases spanning the gap. Germline V lookup: CDR1 LGHNA, CDR2 YNFKEQ. Study-wide results and limits: Evidence of vaccine-induced immune responses was documented in less than 95% of patients. Changes to the top peripheral T cell clonotypes appeared unrelated to pseudoprogression.

Time point meaning: week 23, last vaccination. Each dose of the vaccine consisted of 300 ug of mutant IDH1 20-mer peptide, with topical imiquimod. Those who donated had recent WHO grade 3 or 4 IDH1-mutant, ATRX-lost astrocytomas. The sequencing here drew on PBMCs, taken from a glioma patient whose treatment included an IDH1 peptide vaccine. The rearrangement links TRBV4-2 to TRBJ1-5; D remains unclear. This TCR was sampled from a man aged 45-60 years with glioma. The CDR3 loop reads CASSQDSAGKPQHF. In DNA, the CDR3 is TGTGCCAGCAGCCAAGATAGCGCGGGGAAGCCCCAGCATTTT.